What follows is one T cell receptor beta chain and its context. The antigen remains unidentified. TCRdb's copy holds only in-frame clones and misses some; the assay was immunoSEQ multiplex PCR. The data contain just under 90,000 clones, 80% to 85% of them singletons. The data derive from a study of graft-versus-host responses after intestinal transplantation. Study-wide results and caveats: Some patients had graft-donor T cell macrochimerism. In their allografts, the ratios of graft-versus-host to host-versus-graft T cell clones were high.

This CDR3 is built from 13 residues. The V gene's germline CDR1 is PRHDT and CDR2 FYEKMQ (reference sequence). V was pared by 0 bases and J by 5 bases, with 7 bases between. The TCR sequence derives from a human donor who received an intestinal transplant. Sequenced material: unstimulated CD8+ T cells sorted from spleen or lymph node cells, taken before intestinal transplant. The chain joins TRBV13 to TRBJ2-5; TRBD1 might be the D (6 bases). The CDR3 here is CASSLGGAETQYF. The CDR3 nucleotides are TGTGCCAGCAGCTTAGGGGGGGCGGAGACCCAGTACTTC.